The 16 T cell receptor beta chains below were found in one sample sequenced in a study of OX40 agonist ivuxolimab in advanced cancers. The method was immunoSEQ multiplex PCR; TCRdb's version includes in-frame clones alone and lacks a portion of them. Of roughly 28,000 clones listed, more than 75% are singletons. The sample here was CD4+ or CD8+ T cells sorted from blood, taken in a trial of the OX40 agonist ivuxolimab. These receptors all stem from an adult with an advanced solid tumor such as melanoma, head and neck, liver or kidney cancer.

The chain recombines TRBV11-2 with TRBJ2-1; D call uncertain. Trimming shortened V by 5 bases and J by 4 bases, and 15 bases separated the two germline ends. CDR3 length equals 15 residues. Per the germline V gene, CDR1 is SGHAT and CDR2 is FQNNGV. CDR3 nucleotide sequence: TGTGCCAGCAGCCCCCCTTGGGGTGGATACAATGAGCAGTTCTTC. Translation: CASSPPWGGYNEQFF. Drawing the rest from reference TRBV11-2 and TRBJ2-1, the complete variable domain is EAGVAQSPRYKIIEKRQSVAFWCNPISGHATLYWYQQILGQGPKLLIQFQNNGVVDDSQLPKDRFSAERLKGVDSTLKIQPAKLEDSAVYLCASSPPWGGYNEQFFGPGTRLTVL.

The chain links TRBV7-9 to TRBJ2-7; TRBD2 is a possible D gene (5 bases). CDR1 SEHNR and CDR2 FQNEAQ come from the germline V gene (reference sequence). The CDR3 runs to 15 residues. The V end lost 4 bases, the J end lost 5 bases, and 18 bases lay between the germline ends. The CDR3 is CASSSPAGDSHEQYF. In DNA form, the CDR3 reads TGTGCCAGCAGCTCGCCTGCGGGTGATTCCCACGAGCAGTACTTC.

The chain combines TRBV29-1 with TRBJ1-2, with 9 bases lining up with TRBD1. V dropped 2 bases and J dropped 3; count of bases not matched to a gene: 7. The CDR3 extends over 15 amino acids. CDR1 and CDR2 from the germline V gene are SQVTM and ANQGSEA. CDR3 in amino acids: CSVEPDRGVHYGYTF. The CDR3 bases are TGCAGCGTTGAACCGGACAGGGGAGTCCACTATGGCTACACCTTC.

Written as DNA, the CDR3 is TGTGCCAGCAGCGCCGCGGGGGGGGAGACCCAGTACTTC. Protein sequence: CASSAAGGETQYF. The chain combines TRBV9 with TRBJ2-5, with 9 bases that match TRBD2. V lost 3 bases and J lost 5; bases outside the gene matches: 2. Per germline, CDR1 SGDLS and CDR2 YYNGEE. There are 13 residues in the CDR3. The variable domain in full, completed from reference TRBV9 and TRBJ2-5, reads DSGVTQTPKHLITATGQRVTLRCSPRSGDLSVYWYQQSLDQGLQFLIQYYNGEERAKGNILERFSAQQFPDLHSELNLSSLELGDSALYFCASSAAGGETQYFGPGTRLLVL.

The chain is built from TRBV6-1 and TRBJ1-5; TRBD1 is a possible D gene (6 bases). The CDR3 contains 14 residues. Trimming stripped 4 bases from V and 0 bases from J, with 7 bases between. Germline CDR1 is MNHNS and CDR2 is SASEGT. CDR3 nucleotide sequence: TGTGCCAGCAGTGCGACAGGTAGCAATCAGCCCCAGCATTTT. It codes for CASSATGSNQPQHF.

The chain combines TRBV21-1 with TRBJ2-7; the D call TRBD2 from the table was never checked on the DNA. TRBV21-1 is noted as a pseudogene. The CDR3 extends over 13 amino acids. The CDR3, as DNA: TGTGCCAGCAGCAAAGGTCATAGCTACGAGCAGTACTTC. It codes for CASSKGHSYEQYF.

The chain has TRBV5-4 and TRBJ2-1; 9 bases align to TRBD2. Trimming cost V 6 bases and J 3 bases; bases outside gene matches: 10. Germline assignment: CDR1 SGHNT and CDR2 YYREEE (reference sequence). This CDR3 comprises 16 residues. This CDR3 reads CASTGGSGGNYNEQFF. CDR3 coding DNA: TGTGCCAGCACCGGGGGAAGCGGGGGGAACTACAATGAGCAGTTCTTC. The full variable domain, completed using reference TRBV5-4 and TRBJ2-1, is ETGVTQSPTHLIKTRGQQVTLRCSSQSGHNTVSWYQQALGQGPQFIFQYYREEENGRGNFPPRFSGLQFPNYSSELNVNALELDDSALYLCASTGGSGGNYNEQFFGPGTRLTVL.

This rearrangement joins TRBV6-5 to TRBJ1-2; 8 bases fit TRBD1. J gave up 7 bases and V 0 bases, and 4 bases lay outside the gene matches. Germline CDR1 MNHEY, CDR2 SVGAGI. This CDR3 region has 14 residues. The chain's CDR3 is CASSYSQGAGGYTF. The CDR3 DNA sequence: TGTGCCAGCAGTTACTCCCAGGGGGCGGGTGGCTACACCTTC.

The V call is TRBV9, the J call TRBJ1-3; tentatively, D is TRBD1 (6 bases). There are 16 residues in the CDR3. V was cut by 3 bases and J by 4 bases, with 17 bases left in between. In germline, CDR1 is SGDLS, CDR2 YYNGEE. The CDR3 nucleotides read TGTGCCAGCAGCGCCCCTGGGGGGGCTGAAGGAAACACCATATATTTT. It is translated as CASSAPGGAEGNTIYF.

CDR3 in amino acids: CSAGDSTEAFF. As DNA, the CDR3 is TGCAGTGCTGGGGACAGCACTGAAGCTTTCTTT. The chain links TRBV20-1 to TRBJ1-1, with TRBD1 matching over 7 bases. This CDR3 contains 11 residues. Germline V lookup: CDR1 DFQATT, CDR2 SNEGSKA (reference sequence). V was clipped by 5 bases and J by 4 bases; unmatched bases: 1.

This chain joins TRBV27 and TRBJ1-5, with 7 nucleotides matching TRBD1. Per the germline V gene, CDR1 is MNHEY and CDR2 is SMNVEV (reference sequence). This CDR3 is built from 13 residues. V dropped 6 bases and J dropped 4; count of bases not matched to a gene: 3. The CDR3 spells CASSNRGNQPQHF. The CDR3 region has the DNA TGTGCCAGCAGCAACAGGGGTAATCAGCCCCAGCATTTT.

This chain joins TRBV29-1 and TRBJ2-7; D uncertain. The germline V gene encodes CDR1 SQVTM and CDR2 ANQGSEA. This CDR3 comprises 17 residues. Trimming stripped 4 bases from V and 2 bases from J, with 24 bases between. CDR3 bases: TGCAGCGTTGCTGGTACCTCACTACAATGGGGAACCTACGAGCAGTACTTC. Encoded protein: CSVAGTSLQWGTYEQYF.

The gene calls are TRBV30 and TRBJ2-4, with TRBD1 matching over 7 bases. The CDR3 is made up of 12 amino acids. V dropped 4 bases and J dropped 8; count of bases not matched to a gene: 5. Germline V CDR1 and CDR2: GTSNPN, SVGIG (reference sequence). The CDR3 sequence: CAWKRGRDIQYF. CDR3 sequence (DNA): TGTGCCTGGAAGAGGGGGCGGGACATTCAGTACTTC.

This clone is labeled medium-sized. This chain joins TRBV9 and TRBJ1-1, with D uncertain. This CDR3 is built from 12 residues. Trimming removed 0 bases from V and 3 bases from J, with 3 bases in between. Per germline, CDR1 SGDLS and CDR2 YYNGEE. CDR3 region: CASSVGDTEAFF. The CDR3 bases are TGTGCCAGCAGCGTAGGGGACACTGAAGCTTTCTTT.

This clone is medium-sized. The chain has TRBV29-1 and TRBJ1-2; D is unresolved. Germline-derived CDR1 and CDR2 are SQVTM and ANQGSEA. V lost 7 bases and J lost 8, with 11 bases in between. The CDR3 sequence is 10 residues long. DNA for the CDR3: TGCAGCGCGACAAAAGAGGGCTACACCTTC. Its protein product is CSATKEGYTF.

This clone was picked up a small number of times. J is TRBJ2-7 and V is TRBV7-9, with TRBD1 identical over 11 bases. Germline V gives CDR1 SEHNR, CDR2 FQNEAQ (reference sequence). Losses at the gene ends were 6 bases for V and 7 bases for J; bases not matched to a gene: 11. The CDR3 spans 15 residues. In nucleotides, the CDR3 is TGTGCCAGCAGTCGCAAAGGGACAGGGGGTAGAGAGCAGTACTTC. This translates into CASSRKGTGGREQYF. The variable domain in full, with the rest retrieved from reference TRBV7-9 and TRBJ2-7, is DTGVSQNPRHKITKRGQNVTFRCDPISEHNRLYWYRQTLGQGPEFLTYFQNEAQLEKSRLLSDRFSAERPKGSFSTLEIQRTEQGDSAMYLCASSRKGTGGREQYFGPGTRLTVT.